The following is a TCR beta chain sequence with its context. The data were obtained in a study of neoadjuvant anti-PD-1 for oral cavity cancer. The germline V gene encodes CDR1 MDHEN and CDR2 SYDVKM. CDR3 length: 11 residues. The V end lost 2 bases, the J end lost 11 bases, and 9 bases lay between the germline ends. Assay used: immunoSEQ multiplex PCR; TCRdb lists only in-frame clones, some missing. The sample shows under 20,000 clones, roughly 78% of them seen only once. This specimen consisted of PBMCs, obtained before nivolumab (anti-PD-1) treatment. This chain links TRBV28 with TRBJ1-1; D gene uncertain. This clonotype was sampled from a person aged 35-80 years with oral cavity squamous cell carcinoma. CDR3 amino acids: CASSLGARAFF. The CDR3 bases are TGTGCCAGCAGTTTAGGCGCCCGGGCTTTCTTT. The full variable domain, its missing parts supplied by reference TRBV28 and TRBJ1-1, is DVKVTQSSRYLVKRTGEKVFLECVQDMDHENMFWYRQDPGLGLRLIYFSYDVKMKEKGDIPEGYSVSREKKERFSLILESASTNQTSMYLCASSLGARAFFGQGTRLTVV.